Only a few counts were recorded for the clone carrying this T cell receptor beta chain. The sample is drawn from a study of cytomegalovirus exposure and HLA in healthy donors. Germline CDR1 is SGHRS and CDR2 is YFSETQ. Trimming left V 0 bases short and J 8 bases short, with 14 bases between. The CDR3 runs to 15 residues. A multiplex PCR was run with 60 Vbeta primers and 13 Jbeta primers. Here immunoSEQ multiplex PCR was the method, and the copy in TCRdb shows in-frame clones only, minus some. Seen here are about 150,000 clones, 70% to 90% observed once, and the top ten hold 5.5% to 6.5%. Material for sequencing was PBMCs. The rearrangement uses TRBV5-1 and TRBJ1-4, with TRBD1 as a possible D gene (6 bases). The clonotype was recovered from a middle-aged woman in good health and CMV-seropositive. The chain's CDR3 is CASSLAGGPGEKLFF. The CDR3 nucleotides are TGCGCCAGCAGCTTGGCGGGGGGGCCGGGGGAAAAACTGTTTTTT.